This TCR beta chain was documented in a study of blood T cell repertoires in COVID-19. About the study: The cDNA or gDNA used as material had been derived from T cells, B-cell-depleted T cells, or PBMCs.

Methods used by the authors: Reference gene primer amplification gave estimated nucleated cell counts. The data were produced by immunoSEQ multiplex PCR, yet TCRdb's version contains in-frame clones alone and is incomplete. Clone size and V and J calls were adopted from that table, with D and trimming inferred from the DNA. Of 150,000 or so clones in the sample, about four fifths were seen once. The V gene lost 3 bases and the J gene lost 0 bases, with 6 bases spanning the gap. The CDR3 loop spans 13 amino acids. The germline gives CDR1 ENHRY, CDR2 SYGVKD. Assignments of participants to cohorts depended upon their own reported clinical history. Exposed volunteers were people who met a COVID-19 case within 2 weeks before study entry.

Sequencing used PBMCs or T cells enriched from blood (not recorded which). The V and J genes are TRBV10-3 and TRBJ2-7; D is unresolved. This clonotype was obtained from a woman between 50 and 59 years old who had been exposed to COVID-19. The CDR3 DNA follows: TGTGCCATCAGTGACGTGAGCTCCTACGAGCAGTACTTC. Protein sequence: CAISDVSSYEQYF.